Below are 6 T cell receptor beta chains sequenced from a single sample in a study of blood T cell repertoires in COVID-19. Here immunoSEQ multiplex PCR was the method, and the copy in TCRdb shows in-frame clones only, minus some. The sample holds about 380,000 clones, roughly 87% seen once. Material for sequencing was PBMCs or T cells enriched from blood (not recorded which). These receptors all come from a woman aged 30 to 39 who had recovered from COVID-19.

J is TRBJ1-4 and V is TRBV11-2; TRBD1 matches at 7 bases. The CDR3 runs to 15 residues. CDR1 and CDR2 from the germline V gene are SGHAT and FQNNGV. Losses at the gene ends were 5 bases for V and 7 bases for J; bases not matched to a gene: 10. The CDR3 DNA sequence: TGTGCCAGCAGCGCATCCGGGACAGTCGGTGAAAAACTGTTTTTT. It is translated as CASSASGTVGEKLFF.

In the case of this clone: At one end the junction does not follow the germline gene, possibly because of a read error. This sequence joins TRBV7-7 and TRBJ2-3; TRBD2 might be the D (6 bases). The CDR3 sequence is 14 residues long. CDR1 is SSHAT, CDR2 FNYEAQ, per germline (reference sequence). The DNA for the CDR3 is TGTGCTAGCAGCTCTCGACTAGGCGCAGATACGCAGTATTTT. This gives the protein CASSSRLGADTQYF.

This clone was observed a few times. This chain connects TRBV6-5 to TRBJ2-7; 12 bases are shared with TRBD2. The CDR3 contains 15 residues. The V gene end was trimmed by 2 bases and the J gene end by 5 bases; junction bases not matched to a gene: 4. The germline V gene encodes CDR1 MNHEY and CDR2 SVGAGI. The CDR3 spells CASSYLAGGVDEQYF. The CDR3 region has the DNA TGTGCCAGCAGTTACCTAGCGGGAGGGGTGGACGAGCAGTACTTC.

This rearrangement joins TRBV15 to TRBJ2-7; TRBD2 is a possible D gene (5 bases). The CDR3 runs to 14 residues. V was clipped by 0 bases and J by 3 bases, with 9 bases between them. CDR1 and CDR2 (germline): LNHNV, YYDKDF (reference sequence). CDR3 bases: TGTGCCACCAGCAGAGAAGGAGGTAACTACGAGCAGTACTTC. This translates into CATSREGGNYEQYF.

The V gene is TRBV24-1, the J gene TRBJ2-3; D is unclear. The CDR3 consists of 13 residues. V was clipped by 4 bases and J by 0 bases, with 4 bases between them. The germline V gene encodes CDR1 KGHDR and CDR2 SFDVKD. CDR3 in amino acids: CATSERSTDTQYF. DNA for the CDR3: TGTGCCACCAGTGAGCGGAGCACAGATACGCAGTATTTT.

This chain uses TRBV11-2 with TRBJ1-1; D perhaps matches TRBD1 (6 bases). Trimming shortened V by 4 bases and J by 6 bases, and 15 bases separated the two germline ends. This CDR3 is built from 14 residues. Germline assignment: CDR1 SGHAT and CDR2 FQNNGV. CDR3 nucleotide sequence: TGTGCCAGCAGCTGGGACAATGGCATCGCTGAAGCTTTCTTT. Its translation is CASSWDNGIAEAFF.